The next 31 T cell receptor beta chains were all read from a single sample in a study of shared clonotypes between healthy human individuals. Only in-frame clones appear in the TCRdb table, and some are missing; sequencing was by immunoSEQ multiplex PCR. The sample holds over 2 million clones, 92% seen once. Sequencing used naive CD4+ T cells from PBMCs. Sample subset: CD45RA+ positively selected. The receptor source for this set is a man aged 18-30 years in good health. Some clones in this sample may be carry-over from other donors' samples.

This clone occurred a few times. This rearrangement joins TRBV7-3 to TRBJ2-1, with 10 bases that match TRBD2. The CDR3 extends over 15 amino acids. The V gene's germline CDR1 is SGHTA and CDR2 FQGTGA. J was trimmed by 2 bases and V by 2 bases; bases with no gene match: 0. As DNA, the CDR3 is TGTGCCAGCAGCTTACTAGCGGGGGCCTACAATGAGCAGTTCTTC. This gives the protein CASSLLAGAYNEQFF.

The CDR3 sequence is CASSLGKDRGLGYTF. Written as DNA, the CDR3 is TGCGCCAGCAGCCTGGGAAAGGACCGGGGTTTGGGCTACACCTTC. V is TRBV5-1 and J is TRBJ1-2; D uncertain. Germline V lookup: CDR1 SGHRS, CDR2 YFSETQ. V was pared by 4 bases and J by 8 bases, with 21 bases between. CDR3 size: 15 residues.

The rearrangement links TRBV9 to TRBJ2-7; unclear D gene. Trimming stripped 6 bases from V and 3 bases from J, with 13 bases between. In germline, CDR1 is SGDLS, CDR2 YYNGEE. CDR3 size: 13 residues. In DNA form, the CDR3 reads TGTGCCAGCAATAGGGATCTAGGCTACGAGCAGTACTTC. Amino acids: CASNRDLGYEQYF.

CDR3 nucleotides: TGCAGCGTGAGTCCGGGACAGGGCGAAAAACTGTTTTTT. Translated: CSVSPGQGEKLFF. The V and J genes are TRBV29-1 and TRBJ1-4; 9 positions match TRBD1. The CDR3 length is 13 residues. The germline V gene has CDR1 SQVTM and CDR2 ANQGSEA. V lost 6 bases, J lost 8 bases, and 7 bases stayed unmatched.

About this clone: Other DNA sequences in this specimen translate into the identical CDR3. V is TRBV18 and J is TRBJ2-5; D not resolved. CDR3 length equals 14 residues. The germline V and J ends were trimmed by 1 base and 2 bases, with 8 bases remaining between them. The germline gives CDR1 KGHSH, CDR2 LQKENI. The CDR3 here is CASSPLASQETQYF. The CDR3, as DNA: TGTGCCAGCTCACCACTCGCGTCACAAGAGACCCAGTACTTC.

CDR3 nucleotides: TGTGCCAGCAGCTTGGGGGACTCAGCCTACGAGCAGTACTTC. It codes for CASSLGDSAYEQYF. The gene calls are TRBV5-4 and TRBJ2-7; possibly TRBD2 for D (6 bases). This CDR3 comprises 14 residues. Germline assignment: CDR1 SGHNT and CDR2 YYREEE (reference sequence). The ends were cut back, 0 bases at V and 2 bases at J, with 9 bases in the middle.

This chain connects TRBV11-2 to TRBJ2-7; TRBD2 aligns across 12 bases. The germline V gene encodes CDR1 SGHAT and CDR2 FQNNGV. The CDR3 length is 15 residues. J was trimmed by 4 bases and V by 5 bases; bases with no gene match: 6. The CDR3 DNA reads TGTGCCAGCAGCCCCGGACTAGCGGGATTTTACGAGCAGTACTTC. This encodes CASSPGLAGFYEQYF.

Worth noting for this clone: The sample carries other DNA sequences with the same CDR3. The chain is built from TRBV30 and TRBJ1-2; D possibly corresponds to TRBD1 (6 bases). The length of the CDR3 is 13 residues. The germline CDR1 and CDR2 sequences are GTSNPN and SVGIG (reference sequence). Trimming took off 3 bases at V and 4 bases at J, with 12 bases between the two ends. The CDR3 region has the DNA TGTGCCTGGAGGGGGGGGGCGCTCTATGGCTACACCTTC. Its protein is CAWRGGALYGYTF. Full variable domain (missing parts from reference TRBV30 and TRBJ1-2): SQTIHQWPATLVQPVGSPLSLECTVEGTSNPNLYWYRQAAGRGLQLLFYSVGIGQISSEVPQNLSASRPQDRQFILSSKKLLLSDSGFYLCAWRGGALYGYTFGSGTRLTVV.

DNA for the CDR3: TGTGCCAGCAGCACTCAGAGCACAGATACGCAGTATTTT. Its protein is CASSTQSTDTQYF. V usage is TRBV9 and J usage is TRBJ2-3, with no clear D. Trimming cost V 4 bases and J 0 bases, with 6 bases left between them. From germline, CDR1 is SGDLS and CDR2 YYNGEE. This CDR3 is built from 13 residues.

The gene calls are TRBV28 and TRBJ2-7; 10 bases match TRBD2. J gave up 2 bases and V 7 bases, and 14 bases lay outside the gene matches. In germline, CDR1 is MDHEN, CDR2 SYDVKM. The CDR3 consists of 17 residues. DNA of the CDR3: TGTGCCAGCACTGAGCTAGCGGGAGTCCGTTATGCCTACGAGCAGTACTTC. Protein sequence: CASTELAGVRYAYEQYF.

As for this clone: At the DNA level, this CDR3 is encoded by other sequences in the same sample as well. The rearrangement links TRBV18 to TRBJ2-7, with D possibly matching TRBD2 (5 bases). The germline V gene encodes CDR1 KGHSH and CDR2 LQKENI. This CDR3 has 14 residues. V lost 2 bases and J lost 0, with 8 bases in between. The DNA for the CDR3 is TGTGCCAGCTCACCAGTTGGGAGCTCCTACGAGCAGTACTTC. Protein sequence: CASSPVGSSYEQYF.

The chain uses TRBV7-3 and TRBJ2-3; D gene ambiguous. In germline, CDR1 is SGHTA, CDR2 FQGTGA. CDR3 length: 13 residues. The ends were cut back, 4 bases at V and 2 bases at J, with 7 bases in the middle. CDR3 DNA: TGTGCCAGCAGCTCACAGAACACAGATACGCAGTATTTT. It is translated as CASSSQNTDTQYF.

V is TRBV5-6 and J is TRBJ1-2; D is possibly TRBD1 (6 bases). The CDR3 is 15 amino acids. Per germline, CDR1 SGHDT and CDR2 YYEEEE. V lost 1 base to trimming and J lost 4 bases, with 14 bases between them. This CDR3 reads CASSLLQGRSYGYTF. The CDR3 DNA sequence: TGTGCCAGCAGCTTGTTACAGGGCAGGAGCTATGGCTACACCTTC.

The V gene is TRBV9, the J gene TRBJ1-3; no firm D call. The CDR3 has 13 amino acids. Germline V lookup: CDR1 SGDLS, CDR2 YYNGEE. Trimming took 4 bases from V and 1 from J, leaving 6 bases between them. DNA of the CDR3: TGTGCCAGCAGCCCCCAATCTGGAAACACCATATATTTT. This translates into CASSPQSGNTIYF.

CDR3 sequence: CASSSYEFRYEQYF. The CDR3 DNA sequence: TGTGCCAGCAGTAGTTATGAGTTTCGGTACGAGCAGTACTTC. This rearrangement joins TRBV28 to TRBJ2-7; D gene unclear. The CDR3 has 14 residues. Looked up from germline, CDR1 is MDHEN and CDR2 is SYDVKM. The V gene lost 5 bases and the J gene lost 4 bases, with 15 bases spanning the gap.

The rearrangement uses TRBV5-1 and TRBJ2-5; TRBD2 matches 11 bases. The CDR3 length is 14 residues. CDR1 is SGHRS and CDR2 is YFSETQ in the germline V gene. J was trimmed by 6 bases and V by 3 bases; bases with no gene match: 4. CDR3 in DNA: TGCGCCAGCAGCTCCGGGACTAGCGGAAAGACCCAGTACTTC. Translated: CASSSGTSGKTQYF.

J is TRBJ1-3 and V is TRBV18; weak D call: TRBD1 (6 bases). The V gene lost 6 bases and the J gene lost 0 bases, with 18 bases spanning the gap. Per the germline V gene, CDR1 is KGHSH and CDR2 is LQKENI. The CDR3 length is 17 residues. The CDR3 bases are TGTGCCAGCTCCCCGGTTGGTGACAGGACCTCTGGAAACACCATATATTTT. As protein: CASSPVGDRTSGNTIYF.

This clone was seen once. V is TRBV30 and J is TRBJ2-2; D is ambiguous. The germline gives CDR1 GTSNPN, CDR2 SVGIG (reference sequence). This CDR3 spans 15 amino acids. V lost 0 bases to trimming and J lost 1 base, with 9 bases between them. CDR3 amino acids: CAWSVNGRNTGELFF. The CDR3 nucleotides are TGTGCCTGGAGTGTAAATGGCCGGAACACCGGGGAGCTGTTTTTT. The entire variable domain, with the rest obtained from reference TRBV30 and TRBJ2-2, is as follows: SQTIHQWPATLVQPVGSPLSLECTVEGTSNPNLYWYRQAAGRGLQLLFYSVGIGQISSEVPQNLSASRPQDRQFILSSKKLLLSDSGFYLCAWSVNGRNTGELFFGEGSRLTVL.

The chain has TRBV7-2 and TRBJ2-4; 7 bases align to TRBD1. This CDR3 has 14 amino acids. J was trimmed by 3 bases and V by 4 bases; bases with no gene match: 3. The germline V gene has CDR1 SGHTA and CDR2 FQGNSA. CDR3 DNA sequence: TGTGCCAGCAGCTCGAGGACAGGCAAAAACATTCAGTACTTC. Translated, it gives CASSSRTGKNIQYF.

In the case of this clone: Other DNA sequences in this sample translate to the same CDR3. This chain links TRBV9 with TRBJ1-5; the D gene is possibly TRBD1 (6 bases). Germline V gene lookup returns CDR1 SGDLS and CDR2 YYNGEE. The V end lost 1 base, the J end lost 4 bases, and 6 bases lay between the germline ends. The CDR3 covers 13 residues. The CDR3 DNA follows: TGTGCCAGCAGCGTAAGGGGGAATCAGCCCCAGCATTTT. Translation gives CASSVRGNQPQHF. The full variable domain, its missing parts supplied by reference TRBV9 and TRBJ1-5, is DSGVTQTPKHLITATGQRVTLRCSPRSGDLSVYWYQQSLDQGLQFLIQYYNGEERAKGNILERFSAQQFPDLHSELNLSSLELGDSALYFCASSVRGNQPQHFGDGTRLSIL.

V gene TRBV4-2 combines with J gene TRBJ2-7; TRBD1 matches at 9 bases. The CDR3 has 15 residues. Germline loops: CDR1 LGHNA, CDR2 YNFKEQ. V was clipped by 4 bases and J by 3 bases; unmatched bases: 7. The CDR3 DNA sequence: TGTGCCAGCAGCCTTACCGGGACAGGGTTCTACGAGCAGTACTTC. Translating gives CASSLTGTGFYEQYF.

In DNA form, the CDR3 reads TGTGCCAGCAGCTTAGTCCCGATCGGACAGGGTTCGATAGCTGAAGCTTTCTTT. This sequence encodes CASSLVPIGQGSIAEAFF. The J gene is TRBJ1-1, the V gene TRBV7-6; 8 bases align to TRBD1. Looked up from germline, CDR1 is SGHVS and CDR2 is FNYEAQ. The CDR3 is 18 amino acids. The V and J ends lost 1 base and 6 bases, in that order; junction bases with no gene match: 16. Full variable domain (remainder filled in from reference TRBV7-6 and TRBJ1-1): GAGVSQSPRYKVTKRGQDVALRCDPISGHVSLYWYRQALGQGPEFLTYFNYEAQQDKSGLPNDRFSAERPEGSISTLTIQRTEQRDSAMYRCASSLVPIGQGSIAEAFFGQGTRLTVV.

The J gene is TRBJ1-3, the V gene TRBV27; TRBD1 matches 8 bases. Per the germline V gene, CDR1 is MNHEY and CDR2 is SMNVEV (reference sequence). V lost 2 bases and J lost 0; bases outside the gene matches: 15. This CDR3 contains 20 residues. The CDR3 loop is CASSLESRRGLLTSGNTIYF. The CDR3 DNA is TGTGCCAGCAGTTTAGAGAGCCGCAGGGGGCTACTAACCTCTGGAAACACCATATATTTT.

This clone was seen once. CDR3 region: CASISGLNYGYTF. CDR3 coding DNA: TGTGCCAGCATTTCAGGGCTAAACTATGGCTACACCTTC. The V call is TRBV28, the J call TRBJ1-2, with D maybe TRBD1 (5 bases). Germline CDR1 is MDHEN and CDR2 is SYDVKM. Trimming cost V 7 bases and J 2 bases, with 11 bases left between them. The CDR3 is 13 amino acids.

The rearrangement uses TRBV5-1 and TRBJ2-7; D is uncertain. Trimming took 4 bases from V and 5 from J, leaving 13 bases between them. Per the germline V gene, CDR1 is SGHRS and CDR2 is YFSETQ. The CDR3 runs to 13 residues. CDR3 coding DNA: TGCGCCAGCAGCGACCAAGGTTCCGACGAGCAGTACTTC. Translating it yields CASSDQGSDEQYF.

This chain joins TRBV21-1 and TRBJ1-2; the table's D call, TRBD1, was not checked against the DNA. TRBV21-1 is a pseudogene segment. CDR3 length: 15 residues. The CDR3 loop reads CASSKGADSPLGYTF. In DNA, the CDR3 is TGTGCCAGCAGCAAAGGAGCAGACAGTCCTTTAGGCTACACCTTC.

Comment on this clone: Other nucleotide sequences from this sample produce the same CDR3. The chain has TRBV7-9 and TRBJ1-4; a weak D match, TRBD1 (6 bases). Germline V gene lookup returns CDR1 SEHNR and CDR2 FQNEAQ (reference sequence). This CDR3 spans 13 amino acids. Trimming removed 4 bases from V and 5 bases from J, with 8 bases in between. CDR3 region: CASSSQGNEKLFF. For the CDR3, the DNA is TGTGCCAGCAGCTCACAGGGAAATGAAAAACTGTTTTTT. Combining the CDR3 with reference TRBV7-9 and TRBJ1-4 gives the whole variable domain DTGVSQNPRHKITKRGQNVTFRCDPISEHNRLYWYRQTLGQGPEFLTYFQNEAQLEKSRLLSDRFSAERPKGSFSTLEIQRTEQGDSAMYLCASSSQGNEKLFFGSGTQLSVL.

The V and J genes are TRBV6-6 and TRBJ2-7; D call uncertain. Deletions cut 4 bases from V and 3 bases from J, with 7 bases between. This CDR3 spans 12 amino acids. CDR1 and CDR2 (germline): MNHNY, SVGAGI (reference sequence). The CDR3 DNA reads as TGTGCCAGCAGTTTGGCGAACTACGAGCAGTACTTC. Translating it yields CASSLANYEQYF.

The V and J genes are TRBV5-5 and TRBJ1-2; 7 bases agree with TRBD1. The CDR3 sequence is 13 residues long. The ends lost 5 bases at V and 5 bases at J; junction bases unmatched: 6. CDR1 and CDR2 (germline): SGHKS, YYEKEE (reference sequence). The DNA for the CDR3 is TGTGCCAGCAGTCCGGGACAGCTTTATGGCTACACCTTC. Translating it yields CASSPGQLYGYTF.

The J gene is TRBJ2-3, the V gene TRBV5-1, with no clear D. Germline V lookup: CDR1 SGHRS, CDR2 YFSETQ. CDR3 length: 15 amino acids. Trimming removed 0 bases at V and 2 bases at J, with 10 bases between. As DNA, the CDR3 is TGCGCCAGCAGCTTGGGTGTGGGGAACACAGATACGCAGTATTTT. Translation: CASSLGVGNTDTQYF.

The CDR3 sequence: CASSYWQGGDTEAFF. CDR3 coding DNA: TGTGCCAGCAGTTACTGGCAGGGAGGGGACACTGAAGCTTTCTTT. J is TRBJ1-1 and V is TRBV6-5, with D maybe TRBD1 (5 bases). The CDR3 consists of 15 residues. Trimming stripped 1 base from V and 3 bases from J, with 12 bases between. Germline-derived CDR1 and CDR2 are MNHEY and SVGAGI.